This T cell receptor (beta chain) derives from a study of cytomegalovirus exposure and HLA in healthy donors. At the level of the study: An earlier analysis found fewer than 140 million unique TCR beta sequences from about 190 million T cells. Within an early data release were about 85 million unique TCRs drawn from HLA-typed donors. Study conclusions and caveats: Information on immune exposure was restricted to one variable (CMV serostatus). Common viral pathogens were later found to be apparently linked to several of the most significant clusters.

Turning to this clone: Its target is unknown.

Primers for the PCR totalled 60 Vbeta and 13 Jbeta. TCRdb keeps only in-frame clones here, not all; method: immunoSEQ multiplex PCR. The clone table shows about 200,000 clones, with the ten largest holding about 1%. The ends were cut back, 3 bases at V and 2 bases at J, with 14 bases in the middle. Per the germline V gene, CDR1 is MGHRA and CDR2 is YSYEKL. This CDR3 region has 16 residues. This clonotype was sampled from a girl aged 2-10 years in good health and CMV-seropositive. Sequenced sample: PBMCs. The rearrangement joins TRBV4-1 to TRBJ1-5; D possibly corresponds to TRBD1 (6 bases). CDR3 coding DNA: TGCGCCAGCAGCCACCTACAGGGTTTGGGCAATCAGCCCCAGCATTTT. It codes for CASSHLQGLGNQPQHF.